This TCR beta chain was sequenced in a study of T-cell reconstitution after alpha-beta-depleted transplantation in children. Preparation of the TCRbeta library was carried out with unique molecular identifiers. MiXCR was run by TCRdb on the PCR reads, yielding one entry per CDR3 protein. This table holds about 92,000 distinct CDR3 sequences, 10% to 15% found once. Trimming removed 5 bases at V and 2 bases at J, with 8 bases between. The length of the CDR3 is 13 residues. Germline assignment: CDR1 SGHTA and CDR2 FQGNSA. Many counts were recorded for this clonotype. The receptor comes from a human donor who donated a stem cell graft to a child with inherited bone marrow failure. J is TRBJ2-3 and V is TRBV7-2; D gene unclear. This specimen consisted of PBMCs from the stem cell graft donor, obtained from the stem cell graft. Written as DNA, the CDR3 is TGTGCCAGCAGCCCCCAGGTCACAGATACGCAGTATTTT. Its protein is CASSPQVTDTQYF.